The 18 T cell receptor beta chains listed next were all sequenced from one sample in a study of regulatory T cells in long-lasting Graves disease. Stated time point: newly diagnosed GD, antithyroid drugs for less than 3 months. TCR sequences were obtained from RNA taken from PBMCs. Libraries of TCR beta came from iRepertoire HTBI primers plus Arm-PCR of CDR3 regions. TCRdb re-analysed the multiplex PCR reads in MiXCR, keeping a single row per CDR3 protein. The sample yields hundreds of thousands of distinct CDR3 sequences, 15% to 20% seen once. This material consisted of peripheral blood mononuclear cells (PBMCs), taken at new diagnosis, from a patient treated with antithyroid drugs. Receptors originate from a female donor with Graves disease.

The chain uses TRBV20-1 and TRBJ2-7; tentatively, D is TRBD2 (6 bases). The CDR3 has 15 amino acids. The germline V and J ends were trimmed by 0 bases and 0 bases, with 12 bases remaining between them. Germline lookup yields CDR1 DFQATT and CDR2 SNEGSKA (reference sequence). The CDR3 bases are TGCAGTGCTAGAGATACGGTAGCGGTCTCCTACGAGCAGTACTTC. As protein: CSARDTVAVSYEQYF.

The table lists this clonotype with many counts. The V gene is TRBV10-3, the J gene TRBJ2-2, with 10 bases fitting TRBD1. Germline CDR1 ENHRY, CDR2 SYGVKD. This CDR3 region has 15 residues. The J segment lost 4 bases and the V segment lost 9 bases, leaving 8 bases of the junction unmatched. CDR3 amino acids: CAIQPGQGFTGELFF. For the CDR3, the DNA is TGTGCCATACAGCCGGGACAGGGGTTCACCGGGGAGCTGTTTTTT.

This clonotype was seen ten or more times. This sequence joins TRBV6-2 or TRBV6-3 and TRBJ2-7; TRBD2 might be the D (5 bases). Germline assignment: CDR1 MNHEY and CDR2 SVGEGT. Trimming stripped 2 bases from V and 0 bases from J, with 20 bases between. The CDR3 has 18 amino acids. The CDR3 sequence is CASSYASWEAASSYEQYF. CDR3 sequence (DNA): TGTGCCAGCAGTTACGCGTCTTGGGAAGCGGCTAGCTCCTACGAGCAGTACTTC.

This clonotype appeared a single time. This probably arose from a read error, given a far larger clone one base away. This chain links TRBV7-9 with TRBJ1-2; no clear D gene. Germline loops: CDR1 SEHNR, CDR2 FQNEAQ (reference sequence). Trimming took 5 bases from V and 5 from J, leaving 15 bases between them. CDR3 length: 14 residues. CDR3 sequence (DNA): TGTGCCAGCAGCCCAGCTAATTATGGATATGGCTACACCTTC. It specifies CASSPANYGYGYTF.

About this clonotype itself: A read error may account for a junction end that differs from germline. The chain links TRBV2 to TRBJ2-5; the D gene is possibly TRBD1 (6 bases). Germline lookup yields CDR1 SNHLY and CDR2 FYNNEI. The CDR3 sequence is 14 residues long. CDR3 nucleotides: TGTGCCAGCAGCCACGGGACATCGCCCGAGACCCAGTGCTTC. Encoded protein: CASSHGTSPETQCF.

This rearrangement joins TRBV3-1 to TRBJ2-3; possible D gene TRBD2, 6 bases. Germline-derived CDR1 and CDR2 are LGHDT and YNNKEL (reference sequence). V dropped 4 bases and J dropped 1 base, with 12 bases sitting between them. The CDR3 runs to 15 residues. This CDR3 reads CASSRGGGGTDTQYF. The CDR3 DNA reads TGTGCCAGCAGCCGGGGCGGAGGGGGCACAGATACGCAGTATTTT.

This clonotype was observed at least ten times. The chain recombines TRBV12-3 or TRBV12-4 with TRBJ1-2; TRBD1 is a possible D gene (6 bases). The CDR3 is made up of 16 amino acids. V lost 5 bases to trimming and J lost 4 bases, with 20 bases between them. The CDR3 protein is CASSPRGPKGSYGYTF. The CDR3 bases are TGTGCCAGCAGTCCGCGGGGGCCAAAAGGATCCTATGGCTACACCTTC.

The rearrangement joins TRBV6-2 or TRBV6-3 to TRBJ2-4, with 9 bases matching TRBD1. Trimming took 5 bases from V and 0 from J; bases not matched to a gene: 11. This CDR3 is 18 amino acids long. From germline, CDR1 is MNHEY and CDR2 SVGEGT. The CDR3 DNA follows: TGTGCCAGCAGTCTGACAGGGGGGGACTTGCTAGCCAAAAACATTCAGTACTTC. Translating gives CASSLTGGDLLAKNIQYF.

V usage is TRBV7-9 and J usage is TRBJ2-1; D is possibly TRBD1 (5 bases). The germline gives CDR1 SEHNR, CDR2 FQNEAQ (reference sequence). The V gene lost 2 bases and the J gene lost 5 bases, with 19 bases spanning the gap. The CDR3 length is 17 residues. CDR3 sequence: CASSLSGWGANNNEQFF. For the CDR3, the DNA is TGTGCCAGCAGCTTATCGGGTTGGGGCGCGAACAACAATGAGCAGTTCTTC.

In this sample, this clonotype turned up a few times. The V call is TRBV5-4, the J call TRBJ2-1; D may be TRBD1 (6 bases). Germline V CDR1 and CDR2: SGHNT, YYREEE (reference sequence). The CDR3 sequence is 17 residues long. V shed 4 bases and J shed 3 bases, with 20 bases lying between them. The DNA for the CDR3 is TGTGCCAGCAGCGGACGACAGGTTAAAAGGGGCTACAATGAGCAGTTCTTC. As protein: CASSGRQVKRGYNEQFF.

The chain combines TRBV18 with TRBJ1-1; D is unclear. Germline CDR1 and CDR2: KGHSH and LQKENI. The ends were cut back, 2 bases at V and 14 bases at J, with 15 bases in the middle. The CDR3 runs to 12 residues. In DNA, the CDR3 is TGTGCCAGCTCACCAACCCGGGCCGCTTTATTCTTT. Translation gives CASSPTRAALFF.

On this clonotype: A read error may explain this, as a much larger clone is one base away. Because it lacks the conserved phenylalanine or tryptophan at the end, this CDR3 is likely a read error. The chain is built from TRBV4-1 and TRBJ1-2, with 9 bases identical to TRBD1. Germline V gene data show CDR1 as MGHRA and CDR2 as YSYEKL. The length of the CDR3 is 16 residues. Trimming at V came to 6 bases and at J to 3 bases, leaving 11 bases not matched to a gene. The CDR3 coding sequence is TGCGCCAGCAGGCCAGAGGGGACAGGGAACCACTATGGCTACACCCTC. This gives the protein CASRPEGTGNHYGYTL.

This clonotype was detected ten times or more. This chain uses TRBV12-5 with TRBJ2-7, with 8 positions matching TRBD2. The V segment lost 5 bases and the J segment 2 bases; nucleotides outside the gene matches: 5. This CDR3 contains 14 residues. The germline gives CDR1 LGHNT, CDR2 FRNRAP. CDR3 sequence (DNA): TGTGCTAGTGGTACGGGCGGGGGGCCCTACGAGCAGTACTTC. Translation: CASGTGGGPYEQYF.

The rearrangement links TRBV4-1 to TRBJ2-7, with unresolved D. CDR3 length: 15 residues. The V gene lost 3 bases and the J gene lost 0 bases, with 12 bases spanning the gap. Per the germline V gene, CDR1 is MGHRA and CDR2 is YSYEKL. The CDR3 here is CASSQGDDGSYEQYF. The CDR3 coding sequence is TGCGCCAGCAGCCAGGGCGATGACGGCTCCTACGAGCAGTACTTC.

This clonotype has at least ten counts. The genes are TRBV10-3 and TRBJ1-1; 9 bases fit TRBD1. With V trimmed by 11 bases and J by 3 bases, 13 bases remained unmatched. This CDR3 comprises 15 residues. In germline, CDR1 is ENHRY, CDR2 SYGVKD. The DNA for the CDR3 is TGTGCCTCGGACGACCGGGACAGGGTTTACACTGAAGCTTTCTTT. This translates into CASDDRDRVYTEAFF.

A note on this clonotype: A read error may explain this, as a much larger clone is one base away. This chain joins TRBV28 and TRBJ1-2, with TRBD1 matching over 11 bases. Germline V CDR1 and CDR2: MDHEN, SYDVKM. The CDR3 is made up of 14 amino acids. J lost 7 bases, V lost 4 bases, and 5 bases had no gene match. CDR3 sequence (DNA): TGTGCCAGCAGTTCCCACGGGACAGGGGGTGGCTACACCTTC. It encodes CASSSHGTGGGYTF.

There are many counts of this clonotype. V is TRBV12-3 or TRBV12-4 and J is TRBJ2-5; no definite D call. V lost 2 bases, J lost 5 bases, and 12 bases lay in between. This CDR3 region has 14 residues. CDR3 sequence: CASSLRVLEETQYF. CDR3 coding DNA: TGTGCCAGCAGTTTAAGGGTGTTAGAGGAGACCCAGTACTTC.

Concerning this clonotype itself: This likely comes from a read error, as the CDR3 has no conserved phenylalanine or tryptophan at its end. V gene TRBV7-9 combines with J gene TRBJ2-3; D uncertain. Per the germline V gene, CDR1 is SEHNR and CDR2 is FQNEAQ (reference sequence). Between the trimmed V and J ends, which lost 1 base and 0 bases, there was a span of 5 bases. The CDR3 is 14 residues long. Written as DNA, the CDR3 is TGTGCCAGCAGCTTAGAGCCTAGCACAGATACGCAGTATCTT. Its translation is CASSLEPSTDTQYL.